Below, 29 T cell receptor beta chains from the same sample are listed, as sequenced in a study of T cell repertoires in cytomegalovirus infection. TCRdb ran MiXCR on the reads and lists one entry per CDR3 protein. The sample consists of about 160,000 distinct CDR3 sequences, roughly 17% of them appearing once. The sample consisted of CD8+ T cells from PBMCs. The origin of the receptors is a human donor in good health (CMV status not recorded). Some clones in this sample may be carry-over from other donors' samples.

This clonotype was counted ten times or more. This chain links TRBV7-2 with TRBJ1-2, with 7 bases that match TRBD1. CDR1 is SGHTA and CDR2 is FQGNSA in the germline V gene. With V trimmed by 4 bases and J by 3 bases, 11 bases remained unmatched. CDR3 length: 16 amino acids. DNA of the CDR3: TGTGCCAGCAGCTCCCATTCGGGACAGCAATACTATGGCTACACCTTC. Translated, it gives CASSSHSGQQYYGYTF.

There are a few counts of this clonotype. The chain couples TRBV20-1 to TRBJ2-7; possible D gene TRBD1, 5 bases. The CDR3 has 14 residues. V was pared by 0 bases and J by 3 bases, with 12 bases between. Germline values: CDR1 DFQATT, CDR2 SNEGSKA (reference sequence). CDR3 in DNA: TGCAGTGCTAGAGACAGGACCCAGGGCTACGAGCAGTACTTC. Its translation: CSARDRTQGYEQYF.

The rearrangement links TRBV6-2 or TRBV6-3 to TRBJ1-3; D ambiguous. CDR3 length equals 15 residues. The V end was cut by 6 bases, the J end by 2 bases, with 14 bases between. Germline V gene sequence: CDR1 MNHEY, CDR2 SVGEGT. CDR3 amino acids: CASSSLRKTGNTIYF. The CDR3 DNA follows: TGTGCCAGCAGCTCCTTGCGGAAGACTGGAAACACCATATATTTT.

The chain has TRBV7-8 and TRBJ2-1; 10 bases line up with TRBD2. The J segment lost 5 bases and the V segment lost 4 bases, leaving 2 bases of the junction unmatched. The CDR3 contains 14 residues. The germline gives CDR1 SGHVS, CDR2 FQNEAQ. CDR3 in amino acids: CASSSGLADNEQFF. The CDR3, as DNA: TGTGCCAGCAGCTCAGGACTAGCGGACAATGAGCAGTTCTTC.

This clonotype was detected a few times. The chain uses TRBV7-6 and TRBJ2-5, with D possibly being TRBD1 (5 bases). Germline CDR1 SGHVS, CDR2 FNYEAQ. V lost 6 bases, J lost 5 bases, and 16 bases lay in between. The CDR3 totals 14 residues. CDR3 sequence (DNA): TGTGCCAGCAGTTCCTTTAGGACAACGGAGACCCAGTACTTC. Translated, it gives CASSSFRTTETQYF.

This clonotype was counted only a few times. The V and J genes are TRBV28 and TRBJ2-2; D is ambiguous. The V end was cut by 10 bases, the J end by 1 base, with 7 bases between. This CDR3 has 12 residues. Looked up from germline, CDR1 is MDHEN and CDR2 is SYDVKM. The CDR3 sequence: CAILQNTGELFF. CDR3 nucleotides: TGTGCCATCCTACAGAACACCGGGGAGCTGTTTTTT.

The chain has TRBV12-3 or TRBV12-4 and TRBJ2-1, with a possible D match to TRBD1 (6 bases). The ends were cut back, 3 bases at V and 12 bases at J, with 12 bases in the middle. This CDR3 comprises 12 residues. The CDR3 bases are TGTGCCAGCAGTTTTGGCGGCAGGGGGCAGTTCTTC. Translated, it gives CASSFGGRGQFF.

This clonotype came up a few times. The chain has TRBV9 and TRBJ2-7; weak D call: TRBD2 (7 bases). The CDR3 extends over 15 amino acids. V shed 0 bases and J shed 2 bases, with 12 bases lying between them. Germline V gene lookup returns CDR1 SGDLS and CDR2 YYNGEE. The CDR3 loop is CASSVEPGGPYEQYF. CDR3 DNA sequence: TGTGCCAGCAGCGTAGAGCCGGGGGGCCCCTACGAGCAGTACTTC.

This clonotype was found a few times. The chain combines TRBV10-3 with TRBJ2-5; 8 nucleotides agree with TRBD1. The CDR3 is 14 residues long. Trimming cost V 2 bases and J 5 bases; bases outside gene matches: 4. Germline V CDR1 and CDR2: ENHRY, SYGVKD. CDR3 in amino acids: CAISEGQGKETQYF. The CDR3 DNA reads as TGTGCCATCAGTGAGGGACAGGGAAAGGAGACCCAGTACTTC.

V gene TRBV7-2 combines with J gene TRBJ2-5, with D possibly matching TRBD2 (5 bases). CDR1 SGHTA and CDR2 FQGNSA come from the germline V gene. The V and J ends lost 5 bases and 9 bases respectively, with 10 bases between them. This CDR3 contains 11 residues. The CDR3 loop is CASSPGLPQYF. The CDR3 nucleotides read TGTGCCAGCAGCCCCGGACTCCCCCAGTACTTC.

This clonotype is medium-sized within its sample. The rearrangement joins TRBV7-2 to TRBJ2-1; D is unclear. This CDR3 region has 15 residues. CDR1 is SGHTA and CDR2 is FQGNSA in the germline V gene. Trimming removed 2 bases from V and 6 bases from J, with 14 bases in between. The CDR3 region is CASSLSQKPSNEQFF. DNA for the CDR3: TGTGCCAGCAGCTTAAGCCAGAAGCCTTCCAATGAGCAGTTCTTC.

This clonotype came up a few times. CDR3 region: CASSLGTAWGYTF. CDR3 DNA sequence: TGTGCCAGCAGCTTAGGGACAGCGTGGGGCTACACCTTC. The V gene is TRBV7-2, the J gene TRBJ1-2, with D perhaps matching TRBD1 (6 bases). V was shortened by 1 base and J by 8 bases, with 11 bases between the two germline ends. Germline V gene lookup returns CDR1 SGHTA and CDR2 FQGNSA. This CDR3 is built from 13 residues.

This clonotype has more than one count but fewer than ten. The chain is built from TRBV28 and TRBJ2-5; possibly TRBD1 for D (5 bases). The V gene lost 4 bases and the J gene lost 9 bases, with 12 bases spanning the gap. This CDR3 contains 12 residues. CDR1 is MDHEN, CDR2 SYDVKM, per germline. The CDR3 reads CASSSLGVAQYF. The CDR3, as DNA: TGTGCCAGCAGTTCCCTAGGGGTAGCCCAGTACTTC.

The V call is TRBV7-9, the J call TRBJ2-4; 13 bases are shared with TRBD2. The length of the CDR3 is 21 residues. The V gene end was trimmed by 3 bases and the J gene end by 4 bases; junction bases not matched to a gene: 18. Germline lookup yields CDR1 SEHNR and CDR2 FQNEAQ (reference sequence). The CDR3 DNA is TGTGCCAGCAGCTTTCCTTCCCTAACACCGACTAGCGGGGGGAGGAAAAACATTCAGTACTTC. Protein: CASSFPSLTPTSGGRKNIQYF.

The V gene is TRBV7-2, the J gene TRBJ2-2, with D unresolved. Trimming pared 4 bases from V and 1 base from J, leaving 16 bases between. Germline V lookup: CDR1 SGHTA, CDR2 FQGNSA. CDR3 length equals 17 residues. The CDR3 DNA follows: TGTGCCAGCAGCTCCCTACTCGGGCGGTGGAACACCGGGGAGCTGTTTTTT. This codes for CASSSLLGRWNTGELFF.

The chain couples TRBV7-7 to TRBJ2-3; 14 nucleotides line up with TRBD2. The CDR3 is made up of 17 amino acids. Losses at the gene ends were 5 bases for V and 0 bases for J; bases not matched to a gene: 4. Looked up from germline, CDR1 is SSHAT and CDR2 is FNYEAQ (reference sequence). CDR3 sequence reads: CASSKGLAGASTDTQYF. CDR3 nucleotide sequence: TGTGCCAGCAGCAAGGGACTAGCGGGGGCTAGCACAGATACGCAGTATTTT.

The chain recombines TRBV27 with TRBJ2-1, with 9 bases matching TRBD2. CDR1 MNHEY and CDR2 SMNVEV come from the germline V gene (reference sequence). The CDR3 contains 16 residues. After removal of 4 bases from V and 0 bases from J, the junction contained 4 bases not matched to a gene. The CDR3, as DNA: TGTGCCAGCAGTTCTGCGGGAGGGGGCTCCTACAATGAGCAGTTCTTC. Translating it yields CASSSAGGGSYNEQFF.

The V gene is TRBV7-8, the J gene TRBJ2-1; D not certain. V was pared by 7 bases and J by 10 bases, with 14 bases between. CDR1 is SGHVS, CDR2 FQNEAQ, per germline. The CDR3 consists of 12 residues. Here the CDR3 reads CASTLRKSEQFF. CDR3 DNA sequence: TGTGCCAGCACCCTTCGTAAATCGGAGCAGTTCTTC.

The V call is TRBV6-4, the J call TRBJ2-6, with D uncertain. The germline CDR1 and CDR2 sequences are MRHNA and SNTAGT. V lost 3 bases and J lost 0, with 3 bases in between. This CDR3 contains 14 residues. The CDR3 DNA reads TGTGCCAGCAGTGATGGCTCTGGGGCCAACGTCCTGACTTTC. Its translation: CASSDGSGANVLTF.

This clonotype came up many times. The V gene is TRBV27, the J gene TRBJ1-2; TRBD1 is a possible D gene (5 bases). The germline V gene has CDR1 MNHEY and CDR2 SMNVEV (reference sequence). Trimming left V 8 bases short and J 6 bases short, with 10 bases between. CDR3 length: 11 amino acids. CDR3 bases: TGTGCCAGCTGGGGCCACCATGGCTACACCTTC. Translating it yields CASWGHHGYTF.

This chain joins TRBV29-1 and TRBJ2-5, with D perhaps given as TRBD1 or TRBD2 (5 bases each). The CDR3 spans 17 residues. The V end was cut by 7 bases, the J end by 1 base, with 25 bases between. Germline V gene sequence: CDR1 SQVTM, CDR2 ANQGSEA. CDR3 region: CSAQRLKRGDLQETQYF. The CDR3 DNA follows: TGCAGCGCACAACGGCTAAAGAGGGGCGATCTCCAAGAGACCCAGTACTTC. Supplemented by reference TRBV29-1 and TRBJ2-5, the full variable domain reads SAVISQKPSRDICQRGTSLTIQCQVDSQVTMMFWYRQQPGQSLTLIATANQGSEATYESGFVIDKFPISRPNLTFSTLTVSNMSPEDSSIYLCSAQRLKRGDLQETQYFGPGTRLLVL.

For this clonotype: At one end the junction does not follow the germline gene, possibly because of a read error. The chain employs TRBV4-1 and TRBJ2-1; D is possibly TRBD2 (5 bases). The CDR3 extends over 13 amino acids. Germline CDR1 and CDR2: MGHRA and YSYEKL. CDR3 protein: CASSLTRVDEQFF. The CDR3 bases are TGTGCCAGCAGCCTAACGCGGGTGGATGAGCAGTTCTTC.

J is TRBJ2-2 and V is TRBV4-1; 9 bases agree with TRBD2. The trim removed 0 bases at V and 1 base at J, leaving 9 bases unmatched. The CDR3 covers 19 residues. CDR1 MGHRA and CDR2 YSYEKL come from the germline V gene. Here the CDR3 reads CASSQEEGGLALNTGELFF. The CDR3 DNA is TGCGCCAGCAGCCAAGAAGAGGGGGGACTAGCCCTGAACACCGGGGAGCTGTTTTTT.

The chain combines TRBV7-2 with TRBJ2-7, with unresolved D. The germline V and J ends were trimmed by 4 bases and 6 bases, with 16 bases remaining between them. This CDR3 is 14 amino acids long. Germline assignment: CDR1 SGHTA and CDR2 FQGNSA. CDR3 nucleotide sequence: TGTGCCAGCAGCTGGAGCATAAAGTTCGTCGAGCAGTACTTC. It yields the protein CASSWSIKFVEQYF.

This chain joins TRBV7-6 and TRBJ2-7, with D perhaps matching TRBD2 (7 bases). This CDR3 comprises 16 residues. The V and J ends lost 5 bases and 0 bases respectively, with 17 bases between them. The germline gives CDR1 SGHVS, CDR2 FNYEAQ. The CDR3 DNA sequence: TGTGCCAGCAGCATCACAGGGAGCGGGGCCTCCTACGAGCAGTACTTC. Translating gives CASSITGSGASYEQYF.

The genes are TRBV12-3 or TRBV12-4 and TRBJ2-3; D possibly matches TRBD1 or TRBD2 (6 bases each). CDR3 length equals 16 residues. V lost 6 bases and J lost 4, with 20 bases in between. CDR3 protein: CASSLRWRGHADTQYF. CDR3 nucleotides: TGTGCCAGCAGCCTTCGTTGGCGGGGACACGCAGATACGCAGTATTTT.

J is TRBJ2-5 and V is TRBV6-2 or TRBV6-3, with 8 bases matching TRBD2. V shed 7 bases and J 3 bases; nucleotides not matched to a gene: 16. The CDR3 length is 17 residues. Germline loops: CDR1 MNHEY, CDR2 SVGEGT. The CDR3 reads CASNPGTRDSSEETQYF. The CDR3 region has the DNA TGTGCCAGCAACCCCGGGACTAGAGATAGTTCGGAAGAGACCCAGTACTTC.

In this sample, this clonotype turned up many times. This sequence joins TRBV7-2 and TRBJ1-2; D may be TRBD1 (6 bases). The CDR3 length is 16 residues. Germline CDR1 reads SGHTA; CDR2 reads FQGNSA. V was cut by 2 bases and J by 2 bases, with 15 bases left in between. The CDR3 coding sequence is TGTGCCAGCAGCTTACCACGACAGGAAATAAACTATGGCTACACCTTC. Its protein is CASSLPRQEINYGYTF.

The chain carries TRBV7-8 and TRBJ2-1; D unresolved. Germline loops: CDR1 SGHVS, CDR2 FQNEAQ. The V and J ends lost 1 base and 4 bases respectively, with 5 bases between them. The CDR3 is 13 amino acids. As DNA, the CDR3 is TGTGCCAGCAGCTTAGTTTTTTACAATGAGCAGTTCTTC. This translates into CASSLVFYNEQFF.